This TCR beta chain was sequenced in a study of response to subunit inactivated influenza vaccine. Overall study results and limits: Seasonal influenza vaccination, on each occasion, was suggested by the authors to recruit few new T cells.

TCRdb passed the RT-PCR reads through MiXCR, listing each CDR3 protein once. Of 750,000 to 850,000 distinct CDR3 sequences in the sample, less than 20% were seen once. The CDR3 spans 14 residues. The V and J ends lost 7 bases and 5 bases respectively, with 16 bases between them. This clonotype was detected many times. Its antigen remains unknown. The chain recombines TRBV12-3 or TRBV12-4 with TRBJ2-3; D may be TRBD2 (6 bases). Sequenced material: PBMCs from blood, taken more than 4 days after vaccination. This TCR derives from a man in his fifties who received an inactivated influenza vaccine. The CDR3 coding sequence is TGTGCCAGCATCCTATCGGGGGTGGGAGATACGCAGTATTTT. Translated: CASILSGVGDTQYF.